This T cell receptor beta chain came from a study of cytomegalovirus exposure and HLA in healthy donors. TCRdb keeps only in-frame clones here, not all; method: immunoSEQ multiplex PCR. The sample holds 250,000 to 400,000 clones, around 90% seen once. This CDR3 spans 19 amino acids. CDR1 SQVTM and CDR2 ANQGSEA come from the germline V gene. Trimming removed 8 bases from V and 0 bases from J; junction bases left unmatched: 22. Study-wide results and limits: Some public TCRs appeared in many individuals, while most sequences were rare. A later analysis found first-cohort TCR clusters tended to co-occur in the 90 to 150 validation repertoires.

As concerns this clone: Its cognate antigen is unknown.

The chain carries TRBV29-1 and TRBJ1-1; TRBD1 agrees at 9 bases. The TCR sequence derives from a man aged 25-45 years in good health and CMV-seronegative. Sequenced input: PBMCs. The CDR3 DNA reads TGCAGCATCACCCCCCGACCGGGACAGGGCTCTCTAATGAACACTGAAGCTTTCTTT. The encoded protein is CSITPRPGQGSLMNTEAFF.